The next 5 T cell receptor beta chains were all read from a single sample in a study of T cells in Graves' hyperthyroidism and ophthalmopathy. TCR beta CDR3 regions were amplified from RNA. The primer set for the first-round RT-PCR of the TCR CDR3 was HTBI. TCRdb re-analysed the multiplex PCR reads in MiXCR, keeping a single row per CDR3 protein. The sample holds hundreds of thousands of distinct CDR3 sequences, over 10% seen once. Sequenced sample: blood. The source of these receptors is a young woman with Graves' hyperthyroidism.

This clonotype has a count of ten or more. The chain is built from TRBV7-9 and TRBJ1-2, with a tentative D call TRBD1 (5 bases). This CDR3 spans 14 amino acids. Germline V gives CDR1 SEHNR, CDR2 FQNEAQ (reference sequence). Trimming left V 5 bases short and J 8 bases short, with 18 bases between. CDR3 nucleotide sequence: TGTGCCAGCAGCGCCCGGCGGGGGGGGGACGGCTACACCTTC. This gives the protein CASSARRGGDGYTF.

Many counts were recorded for this clonotype. This chain links TRBV5-1 with TRBJ2-3; D gene ambiguous. From germline, CDR1 is SGHRS and CDR2 YFSETQ. V lost 0 bases, J lost 3 bases, and 8 bases lay in between. This CDR3 spans 14 amino acids. The CDR3 nucleotides read TGCGCCAGCAGCTTGGATTCGGCGACAGATACGCAGTATTTT. The encoded protein is CASSLDSATDTQYF.

For this clonotype: Sequence at one end of the junction differs from germline and may be a read error. This chain uses TRBV12-3 or TRBV12-4 with TRBJ2-7; D is possibly TRBD2 (6 bases). The CDR3 loop spans 14 amino acids. This chain's CDR3 is CANNRDSLSYEQYF. For the CDR3, the DNA is TGCGCCAACAACCGGGACTCCCTTTCCTACGAGCAGTACTTC.

This clonotype was seen many times. The chain carries TRBV20-1 and TRBJ1-2; D is perhaps TRBD1 (5 bases). This CDR3 comprises 13 residues. Per germline, CDR1 DFQATT and CDR2 SNEGSKA (reference sequence). The ends were cut back, 6 bases at V and 2 bases at J, with 13 bases in the middle. CDR3 coding DNA: TGCAGTGCCGCCGGGGGTCGGAACTATGGCTACACCTTC. As protein: CSAAGGRNYGYTF.

This clonotype showed up many times. This rearrangement joins TRBV7-3 to TRBJ2-1, with D perhaps matching TRBD1 (6 bases). Germline values: CDR1 SGHTA, CDR2 FQGTGA. The CDR3 is 15 amino acids. V was clipped by 1 base and J by 5 bases, with 12 bases between them. The CDR3 reads CASSLMLGQNNEQFF. The CDR3 DNA is TGTGCCAGCAGCTTAATGCTAGGACAGAACAATGAGCAGTTCTTC.